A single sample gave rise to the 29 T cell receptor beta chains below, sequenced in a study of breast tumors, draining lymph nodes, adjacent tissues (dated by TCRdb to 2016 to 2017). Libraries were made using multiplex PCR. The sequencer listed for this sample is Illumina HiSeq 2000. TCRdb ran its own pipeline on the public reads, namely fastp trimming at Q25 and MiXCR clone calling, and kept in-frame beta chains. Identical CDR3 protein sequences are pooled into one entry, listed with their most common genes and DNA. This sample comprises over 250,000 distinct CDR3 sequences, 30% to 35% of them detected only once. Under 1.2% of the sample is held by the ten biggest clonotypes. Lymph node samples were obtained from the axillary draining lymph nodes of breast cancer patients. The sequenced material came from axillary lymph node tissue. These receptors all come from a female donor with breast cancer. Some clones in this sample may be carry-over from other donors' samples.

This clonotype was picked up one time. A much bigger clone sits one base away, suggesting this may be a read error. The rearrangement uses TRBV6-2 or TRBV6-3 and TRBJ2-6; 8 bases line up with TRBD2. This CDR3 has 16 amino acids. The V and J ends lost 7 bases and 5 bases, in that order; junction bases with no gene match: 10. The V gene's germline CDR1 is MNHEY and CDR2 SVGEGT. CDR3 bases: TGTGCCAGCAATAAAATGAGCGGGAGTTGGGCCAACGTCCTGACTTTC. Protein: CASNKMSGSWANVLTF.

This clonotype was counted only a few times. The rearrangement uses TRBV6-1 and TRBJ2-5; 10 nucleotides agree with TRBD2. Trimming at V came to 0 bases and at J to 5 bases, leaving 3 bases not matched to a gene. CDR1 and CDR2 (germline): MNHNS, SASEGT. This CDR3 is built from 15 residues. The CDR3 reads CASSEALAGRETQYF. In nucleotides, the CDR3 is TGTGCCAGCAGTGAAGCACTAGCGGGACGTGAGACCCAGTACTTC.

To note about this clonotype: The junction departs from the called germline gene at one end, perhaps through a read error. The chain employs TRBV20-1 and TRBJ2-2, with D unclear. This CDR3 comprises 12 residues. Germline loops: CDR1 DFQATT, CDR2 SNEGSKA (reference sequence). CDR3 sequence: CSASEDTGELFF. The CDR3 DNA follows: TGCAGTGCTAGTGAAGACACAGGGGAGCTGTTTTTT.

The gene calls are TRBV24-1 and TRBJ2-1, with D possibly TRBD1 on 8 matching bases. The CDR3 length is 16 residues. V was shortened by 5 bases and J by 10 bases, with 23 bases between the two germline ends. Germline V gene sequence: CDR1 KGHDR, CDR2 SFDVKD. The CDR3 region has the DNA TGTGCCACCAGTGCTAGCAGGGGGCTAGCGGAAAGGGAGCAGTTCTTC. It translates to CATSASRGLAEREQFF.

The CDR3 DNA sequence: TGCAGCGTTGGTCGGGGGGGGATGAACACTGAAGCTTTCTTT. Its protein is CSVGRGGMNTEAFF. J is TRBJ1-1 and V is TRBV29-1; a weak D match, TRBD1 (5 bases). V was pared by 4 bases and J by 0 bases, with 12 bases between. CDR3 length: 14 amino acids. Looked up from germline, CDR1 is SQVTM and CDR2 is ANQGSEA.

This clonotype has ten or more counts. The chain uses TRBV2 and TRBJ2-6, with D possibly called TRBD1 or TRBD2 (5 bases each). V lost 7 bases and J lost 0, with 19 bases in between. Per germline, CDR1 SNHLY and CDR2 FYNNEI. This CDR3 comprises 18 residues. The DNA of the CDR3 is TGTGCCAGCATGTCCTTCTCGGGGCGGACCTCTGGGGCCAACGTCCTGACTTTC. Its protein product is CASMSFSGRTSGANVLTF.

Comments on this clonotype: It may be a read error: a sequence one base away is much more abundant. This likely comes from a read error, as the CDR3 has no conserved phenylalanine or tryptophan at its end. The CDR3 loop is CASSPSQGQTYNEQFS. The DNA of the CDR3 is TGCGCCAGCAGCCCATCCCAGGGGCAAACCTACAATGAGCAGTTCTCC. The chain couples TRBV4-1 to TRBJ2-1; possibly TRBD1 for D (6 bases). CDR3 length: 16 residues. The ends were cut back, 4 bases at V and 2 bases at J, with 15 bases in the middle. The germline V gene encodes CDR1 MGHRA and CDR2 YSYEKL.

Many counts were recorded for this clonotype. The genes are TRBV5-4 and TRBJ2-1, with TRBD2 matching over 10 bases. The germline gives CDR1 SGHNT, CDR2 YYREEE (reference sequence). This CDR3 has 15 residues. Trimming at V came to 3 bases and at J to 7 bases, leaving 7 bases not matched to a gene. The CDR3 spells CASSSQREGRNEQFF. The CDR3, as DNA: TGTGCCAGCAGCTCACAGCGGGAGGGCCGTAATGAGCAGTTCTTC.

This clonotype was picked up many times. The CDR3 nucleotides read TGTGCCAGCAATCGGGACAGGGACGGCTACACCTTC. This sequence encodes CASNRDRDGYTF. V gene TRBV6-1 combines with J gene TRBJ1-2; TRBD1 matches 9 bases. Looked up from germline, CDR1 is MNHNS and CDR2 is SASEGT. This CDR3 is 12 amino acids long. The trim removed 7 bases at V and 8 bases at J, leaving 5 bases unmatched.

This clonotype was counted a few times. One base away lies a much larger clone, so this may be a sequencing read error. CDR3 in amino acids: CSAKRVYEQYF. DNA for the CDR3: TGCAGTGCTAAGAGGGTCTACGAGCAGTACTTC. This sequence joins TRBV20-1 and TRBJ2-7; D may be TRBD2 (5 bases). CDR1 is DFQATT, CDR2 SNEGSKA, per germline (reference sequence). The CDR3 consists of 11 residues. V was trimmed by 4 bases and J by 3 bases, leaving 7 bases between them.

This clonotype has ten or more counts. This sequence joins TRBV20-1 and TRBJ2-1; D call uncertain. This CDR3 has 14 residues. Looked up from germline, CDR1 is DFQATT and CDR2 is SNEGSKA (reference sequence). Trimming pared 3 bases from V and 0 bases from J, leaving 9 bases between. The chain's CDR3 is CSASGRSSYNEQFF. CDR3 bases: TGCAGTGCTAGCGGACGGAGCTCCTACAATGAGCAGTTCTTC.

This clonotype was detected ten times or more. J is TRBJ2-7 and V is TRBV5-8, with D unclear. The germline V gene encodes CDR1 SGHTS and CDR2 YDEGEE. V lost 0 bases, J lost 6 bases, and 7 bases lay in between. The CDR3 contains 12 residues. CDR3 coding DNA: TGTGCCAGCAGCTTGGGGGCAGCCGAGCAGTACTTC. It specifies CASSLGAAEQYF.

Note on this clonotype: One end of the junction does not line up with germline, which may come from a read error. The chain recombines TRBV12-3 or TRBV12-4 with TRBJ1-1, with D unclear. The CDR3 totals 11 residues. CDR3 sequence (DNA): TGTGCCGGCAGTTTAAAGGGATTAGCTTTCTTT. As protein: CAGSLKGLAFF.

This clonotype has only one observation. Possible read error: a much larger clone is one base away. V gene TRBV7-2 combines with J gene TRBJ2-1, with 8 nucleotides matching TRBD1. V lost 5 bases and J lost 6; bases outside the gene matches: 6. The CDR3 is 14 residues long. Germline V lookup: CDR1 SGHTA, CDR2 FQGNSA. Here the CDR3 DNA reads TGTGCCAGCAGCCCGAGACAGGGGATCAATGAGCAGTTCTTC. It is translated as CASSPRQGINEQFF.

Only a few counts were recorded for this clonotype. The CDR3 loop is CASSRTGVNYGYTF. CDR3 coding DNA: TGTGCCAGCAGTCGGACAGGAGTTAACTATGGCTACACCTTC. The rearrangement uses TRBV6-2 or TRBV6-3 and TRBJ1-2; 7 bases are shared with TRBD1. Germline assignment: CDR1 MNHEY and CDR2 SVGEGT. This CDR3 contains 14 residues. V trimming: 5 bases; J trimming: 1 base; junction bases outside the gene matches: 4.

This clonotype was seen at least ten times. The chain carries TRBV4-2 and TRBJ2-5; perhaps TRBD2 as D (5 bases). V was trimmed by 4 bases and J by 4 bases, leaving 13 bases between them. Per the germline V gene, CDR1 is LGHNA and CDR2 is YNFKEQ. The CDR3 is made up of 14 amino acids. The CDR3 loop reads CASSRKPEGETQYF. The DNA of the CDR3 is TGTGCCAGCAGCCGGAAGCCAGAGGGAGAGACCCAGTACTTC.

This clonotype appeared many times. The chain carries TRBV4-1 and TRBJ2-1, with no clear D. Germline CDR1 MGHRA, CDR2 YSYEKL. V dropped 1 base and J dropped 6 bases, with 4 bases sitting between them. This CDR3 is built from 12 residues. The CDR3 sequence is CASSQGGNEQFF. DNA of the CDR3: TGCGCCAGCAGCCAAGGGGGCAATGAGCAGTTCTTC.

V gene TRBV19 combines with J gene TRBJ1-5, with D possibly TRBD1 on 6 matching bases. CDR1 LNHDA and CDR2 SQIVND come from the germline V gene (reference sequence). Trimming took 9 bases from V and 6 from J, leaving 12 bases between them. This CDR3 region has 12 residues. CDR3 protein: CASTKQGQPQHF. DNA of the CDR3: TGTGCCAGCACGAAACAGGGTCAGCCCCAGCATTTT.

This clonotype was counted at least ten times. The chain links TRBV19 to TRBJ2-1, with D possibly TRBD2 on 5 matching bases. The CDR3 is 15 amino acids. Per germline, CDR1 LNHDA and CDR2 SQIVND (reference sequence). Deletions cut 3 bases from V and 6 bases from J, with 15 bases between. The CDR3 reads CASSIVRAAGNEQFF. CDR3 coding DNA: TGTGCCAGTAGTATCGTGAGGGCCGCTGGCAATGAGCAGTTCTTC.

The CDR3 reads CASSPGTGHSPLHF. The CDR3 DNA sequence: TGTGCCAGCAGCCCCGGGACAGGGCATTCACCCCTCCACTTT. The rearrangement links TRBV7-9 to TRBJ1-6; 9 bases align to TRBD1. The J segment lost 8 bases and the V segment lost 5 bases, leaving 4 bases of the junction unmatched. Germline-derived CDR1 and CDR2 are SEHNR and FQNEAQ (reference sequence). The CDR3 is 14 residues long.

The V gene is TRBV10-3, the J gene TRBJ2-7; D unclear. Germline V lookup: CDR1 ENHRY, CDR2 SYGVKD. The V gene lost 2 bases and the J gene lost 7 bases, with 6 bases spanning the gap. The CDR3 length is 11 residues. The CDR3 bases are TGTGCCATCAGTGAGGGGTTTGAGCAGTACTTC. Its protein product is CAISEGFEQYF.

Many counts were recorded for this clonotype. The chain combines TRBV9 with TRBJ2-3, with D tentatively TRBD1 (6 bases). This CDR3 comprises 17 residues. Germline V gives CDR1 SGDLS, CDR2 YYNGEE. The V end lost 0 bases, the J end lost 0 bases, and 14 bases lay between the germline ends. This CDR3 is CASSVAPGQTSTDTQYF. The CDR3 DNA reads TGTGCCAGCAGCGTAGCTCCAGGACAGACTAGCACAGATACGCAGTATTTT.

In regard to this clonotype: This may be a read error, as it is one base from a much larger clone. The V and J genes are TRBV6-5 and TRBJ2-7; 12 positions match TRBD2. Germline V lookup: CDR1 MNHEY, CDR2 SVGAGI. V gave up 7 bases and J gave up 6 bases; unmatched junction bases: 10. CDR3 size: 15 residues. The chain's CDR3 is CASKPRLAGVREQYF. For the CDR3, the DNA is TGTGCCAGCAAGCCGAGACTAGCGGGAGTGCGCGAGCAGTACTTC.

The CDR3 DNA follows: TGTGCCAGCAGCTTACGGGACAGGGAAACCTACGAGCAGTACTTC. This codes for CASSLRDRETYEQYF. The rearrangement links TRBV7-9 to TRBJ2-7; 9 positions match TRBD1. Germline CDR1 is SEHNR and CDR2 is FQNEAQ (reference sequence). The junction had 4 bases not matched to a gene; V was cut back by 2 bases and J by 2 bases. The CDR3 totals 15 residues.

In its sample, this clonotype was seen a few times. The CDR3 protein is CASGISGKSYNEQFF. CDR3 in DNA: TGTGCCAGCGGGATTAGCGGGAAATCCTACAATGAGCAGTTCTTC. The gene calls are TRBV28 and TRBJ2-1; TRBD2 matches at 8 bases. Germline V lookup: CDR1 MDHEN, CDR2 SYDVKM. J was trimmed by 1 base and V by 8 bases; bases with no gene match: 7. CDR3 length: 15 amino acids.

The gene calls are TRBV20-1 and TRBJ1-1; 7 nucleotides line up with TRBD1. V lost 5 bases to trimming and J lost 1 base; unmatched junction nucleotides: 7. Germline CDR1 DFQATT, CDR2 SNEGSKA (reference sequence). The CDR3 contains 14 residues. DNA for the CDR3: TGCAGTGCTCCCCGGACAGGCAAGAACACTGAAGCTTTCTTT. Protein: CSAPRTGKNTEAFF.

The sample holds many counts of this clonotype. The CDR3 spells CASSMTGSSYEQYF. CDR3 nucleotide sequence: TGTGCCAGTAGTATGACCGGGAGCTCCTACGAGCAGTACTTC. The chain employs TRBV19 and TRBJ2-7, with a weak D call TRBD2 (6 bases). V dropped 3 bases and J dropped 0 bases, with 9 bases sitting between them. This CDR3 is built from 14 residues. Per the germline V gene, CDR1 is LNHDA and CDR2 is SQIVND (reference sequence).

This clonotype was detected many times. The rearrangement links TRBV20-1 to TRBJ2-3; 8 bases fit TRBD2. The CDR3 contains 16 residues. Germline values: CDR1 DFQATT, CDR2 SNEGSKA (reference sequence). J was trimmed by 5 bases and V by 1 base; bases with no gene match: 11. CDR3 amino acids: CSARALRGLVLDTQYF. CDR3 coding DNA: TGCAGTGCTAGAGCCCTACGGGGACTAGTATTAGATACGCAGTATTTT.

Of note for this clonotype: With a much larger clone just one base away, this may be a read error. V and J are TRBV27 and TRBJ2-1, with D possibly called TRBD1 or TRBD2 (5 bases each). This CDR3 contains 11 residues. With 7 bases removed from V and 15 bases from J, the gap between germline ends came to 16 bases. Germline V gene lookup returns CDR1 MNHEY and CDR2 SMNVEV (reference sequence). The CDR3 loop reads CASNSGAKRFF. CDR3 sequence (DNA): TGTGCCAGCAATTCCGGGGCCAAGAGGTTCTTC.